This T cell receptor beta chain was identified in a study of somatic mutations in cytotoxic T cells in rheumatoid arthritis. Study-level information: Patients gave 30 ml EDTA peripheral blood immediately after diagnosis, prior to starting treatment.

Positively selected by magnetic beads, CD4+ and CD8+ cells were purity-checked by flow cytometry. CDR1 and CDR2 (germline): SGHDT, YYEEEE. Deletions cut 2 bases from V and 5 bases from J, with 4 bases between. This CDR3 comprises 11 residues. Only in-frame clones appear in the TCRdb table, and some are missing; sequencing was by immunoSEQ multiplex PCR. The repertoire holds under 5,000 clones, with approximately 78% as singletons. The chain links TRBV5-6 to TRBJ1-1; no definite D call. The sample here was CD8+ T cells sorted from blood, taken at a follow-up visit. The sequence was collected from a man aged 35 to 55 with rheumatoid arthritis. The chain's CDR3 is CASSFSTEAFF. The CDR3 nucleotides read TGTGCCAGCAGCTTCTCTACTGAAGCTTTCTTT.